Below are 13 T cell receptor beta chains sequenced from a single sample in a study of beta chain features in type 1 diabetes. Sequencing targeted expressed TCRB transcripts, as all isolated RNA had been reverse transcribed. This table comes from immunoSEQ multiplex PCR, and its TCRdb copy is limited to in-frame clones, with some not included. Found here are 350,000 to 400,000 clones, roughly 15% of them singletons; the top ten hold roughly 0.017%. The sample taken for sequencing was naive CD4+ T cells from blood. The receptors derive from a woman aged 18 to 35 in good health.

V usage is TRBV21-1 and J usage is TRBJ2-3; TRBD2 is the table's D call, not checked against the DNA. TRBV21-1 is designated a pseudogene. This CDR3 contains 16 residues. CDR3 DNA: TGTGCCAGCAGCCTCGGACTAGCGGAACGCACAGATACGCAGTATTTT. This sequence encodes CASSLGLAERTDTQYF.

The rearrangement links TRBV29-1 to TRBJ1-2; TRBD1 matches 8 bases. Germline V CDR1 and CDR2: SQVTM, ANQGSEA. CDR3 length equals 16 residues. Germline trimming cut 2 bases from V and 4 bases from J; bases unmatched to any gene: 12. The CDR3 DNA reads TGCAGCGTTGAACTAACTCTGGCAGGGGGCTCCTATGGCTACACCTTC. Translation: CSVELTLAGGSYGYTF.

The table lists this clone with a few counts. The V call is TRBV21-1, the J call TRBJ2-7; the table's D call, TRBD1, has no DNA check behind it. TRBV21-1 is marked as a pseudogene. CDR3 length equals 14 residues. In nucleotides, the CDR3 is TGTGCCAGCAGCCCCAGGGACAATTCCTACGAGCAGTACTTC. It codes for CASSPRDNSYEQYF.

J is TRBJ2-1 and V is TRBV5-1, with 9 bases that match TRBD2. This CDR3 is built from 16 residues. Per the germline V gene, CDR1 is SGHRS and CDR2 is YFSETQ. V lost 0 bases, J lost 8 bases, and 9 bases stayed unmatched. CDR3 bases: TGCGCCAGCAGCTTGGCCAAGGCGGGAGGGCCGTATGAGCAGTTCTTC. Its protein product is CASSLAKAGGPYEQFF.

As regards this clone: A read error may produce the germline difference seen at one junction end. The rearrangement joins TRBV30 to TRBJ1-1, with D possibly TRBD1 on 6 matching bases. This CDR3 is built from 11 residues. The germline gives CDR1 GTSNPN, CDR2 SVGIG (reference sequence). The CDR3 loop reads CAGRTGIEAFF. The CDR3 DNA sequence: TGTGCCGGGAGAACAGGGATTGAAGCTTTCTTT.

The chain employs TRBV9 and TRBJ1-4, with D possibly matching TRBD1 (6 bases). The length of the CDR3 is 12 residues. Germline CDR1 is SGDLS and CDR2 is YYNGEE. Trimming cost V 7 bases and J 10 bases, with 14 bases left between them. The chain's CDR3 is CASGQPTGKLFF. The CDR3 DNA sequence: TGTGCCAGCGGACAGCCAACGGGAAAACTGTTTTTT. Together with reference TRBV9 and TRBJ1-4, the CDR3 gives the full variable domain: DSGVTQTPKHLITATGQRVTLRCSPRSGDLSVYWYQQSLDQGLQFLIQYYNGEERAKGNILERFSAQQFPDLHSELNLSSLELGDSALYFCASGQPTGKLFFGSGTQLSVL.

This clone has more than one count but fewer than ten. The chain uses TRBV4-2 and TRBJ1-1, with TRBD1 identical over 9 bases. The CDR3 runs to 15 residues. Per germline, CDR1 LGHNA and CDR2 YNFKEQ. Unmatched junction bases numbered 7, after V lost 7 bases and J lost 1 base. This CDR3 is CASIDLGQGNTEAFF. CDR3 bases: TGTGCCAGCATCGATTTGGGACAGGGGAACACTGAAGCTTTCTTT.

The CDR3 nucleotides read TGCGCCAGCAGCTCCCCCGGACTAGCGGGAGTGAACATTCAGTACTTC. Its protein is CASSSPGLAGVNIQYF. The chain employs TRBV5-1 and TRBJ2-4, with 13 nucleotides matching TRBD2. The CDR3 loop spans 16 amino acids. Germline V gives CDR1 SGHRS, CDR2 YFSETQ. V was pared by 3 bases and J by 7 bases, with 7 bases of the junction left unmatched.

This chain uses TRBV7-2 with TRBJ2-1, with a tentative D call TRBD2 (6 bases). The CDR3 is made up of 15 amino acids. The V gene lost 4 bases and the J gene lost 0 bases, with 10 bases spanning the gap. Germline-derived CDR1 and CDR2 are SGHTA and FQGNSA. The CDR3 loop is CASSWGGISYNEQFF. CDR3 nucleotide sequence: TGTGCCAGCAGCTGGGGAGGTATCTCCTACAATGAGCAGTTCTTC.

The chain is built from TRBV30 and TRBJ2-1, with 8 bases lining up with TRBD2. Trimming cost V 3 bases and J 16 bases; bases outside gene matches: 8. Germline V gene lookup returns CDR1 GTSNPN and CDR2 SVGIG (reference sequence). The CDR3 has 11 amino acids. CDR3 bases: TGTGCCTGGAGCCGAGGACTAGCCTGCTTCTTC. This translates into CAWSRGLACFF.

V gene TRBV7-9 combines with J gene TRBJ2-1; D may be TRBD1 (6 bases). Trimming left V 1 base short and J 0 bases short, with 10 bases between. This CDR3 spans 16 amino acids. CDR1 SEHNR and CDR2 FQNEAQ come from the germline V gene (reference sequence). The CDR3 DNA follows: TGTGCCAGCAGCTTAGGCCAGGGGATCTCCTACAATGAGCAGTTCTTC. As protein: CASSLGQGISYNEQFF.

This clone was recorded a few times. The chain couples TRBV29-1 to TRBJ2-1; 10 nucleotides align to TRBD2. Germline CDR1 SQVTM, CDR2 ANQGSEA. Unmatched junction bases numbered 9, after V lost 2 bases and J lost 8 bases. CDR3 length equals 15 residues. As DNA, the CDR3 is TGCAGCGTTGAATCGCCAGCGGGAGGGTTGGATGAGCAGTTCTTC. Its translation: CSVESPAGGLDEQFF.

This clone was counted between two and nine times. The chain employs TRBV18 and TRBJ1-2, with 8 bases matching TRBD1. CDR1 KGHSH and CDR2 LQKENI come from the germline V gene. Trimming took 1 base from V and 3 from J; bases not matched to a gene: 7. This CDR3 comprises 16 residues. The CDR3 loop reads CASSPRGTGVDYGYTF. DNA for the CDR3: TGTGCCAGCTCACCACGGGGGACAGGCGTTGACTATGGCTACACCTTC. The variable domain in full, completed from reference TRBV18 and TRBJ1-2, reads NAGVMQNPRHLVRRRGQEARLRCSPMKGHSHVYWYRQLPEEGLKFMVYLQKENIIDESGMPKERFSAEFPKEGPSILRIQQVVRGDSAAYFCASSPRGTGVDYGYTFGSGTRLTVV.